The 30 T cell receptor beta chains below come from one sample, sequenced in a study of cytomegalovirus exposure and HLA in healthy donors. It was with 60 Vbeta and 13 Jbeta primers that the PCR ran. Measured with immunoSEQ multiplex PCR; TCRdb has only the in-frame clones, and not every one. This table holds under 150,000 clones, 82% found once. Input material: PBMCs. The receptors were gathered from a boy aged 2 to 9 in good health and CMV-seronegative.

This sequence joins TRBV6-4 and TRBJ2-3; D is undetermined. Trimming stripped 5 bases from V and 1 base from J, with 10 bases between. This CDR3 has 14 residues. CDR1 is MRHNA and CDR2 is SNTAGT in the germline V gene. The CDR3 spells CASSMAGGTDTQYF. The DNA for the CDR3 is TGTGCCAGCAGTATGGCAGGCGGCACAGATACGCAGTATTTT.

This clone was seen only a few times. CDR3 sequence reads: CASSRDRGRSDTQYF. CDR3 nucleotide sequence: TGTGCCAGCAGTAGGGACAGGGGGCGTTCAGATACGCAGTATTTT. The chain employs TRBV2 and TRBJ2-3, with TRBD1 matching 12 bases. J was trimmed by 4 bases and V by 5 bases; bases with no gene match: 4. In germline, CDR1 is SNHLY, CDR2 FYNNEI. The CDR3 has 15 amino acids.

The chain combines TRBV6-4 with TRBJ2-1, with 10 positions matching TRBD2. Per germline, CDR1 MRHNA and CDR2 SNTAGT. This CDR3 spans 15 amino acids. V lost 3 bases, J lost 3 bases, and 2 bases stayed unmatched. CDR3 DNA sequence: TGTGCCAGCAGTGAGGGACTAGCGATCTACAATGAGCAGTTCTTC. Protein product: CASSEGLAIYNEQFF.

As to this clone: The junction does not match germline at one end; this may be a read error. J is TRBJ1-2 and V is TRBV6-6, with D tentatively TRBD1 (6 bases). This CDR3 has 15 amino acids. Germline loops: CDR1 MNHNY, CDR2 SVGAGI (reference sequence). The CDR3 region is CASSYGPGDHRGYTF. The DNA of the CDR3 is TGTGCTAGCAGTTACGGTCCAGGGGATCATCGAGGCTACACCTTC.

In nucleotides, the CDR3 is TGTGCCAGCTCTCCAGGGCAGGGAATGAACACTGAAGCTTTCTTT. Its protein product is CASSPGQGMNTEAFF. V gene TRBV14 combines with J gene TRBJ1-1, with D possibly being TRBD1 (5 bases). V gave up 8 bases and J gave up 0 bases, with 16 bases separating them. The CDR3 length is 15 residues. Germline values: CDR1 SGHDN, CDR2 FVKESK.

This clone showed up just once. The V call is TRBV9, the J call TRBJ1-2, with D hard to call. Germline lookup yields CDR1 SGDLS and CDR2 YYNGEE. CDR3 length equals 16 residues. V lost 1 base to trimming and J lost 2 bases, with 15 bases between them. In DNA form, the CDR3 reads TGTGCCAGCAGCGTAAATGAGAGAGGGAGCAACTATGGCTACACCTTC. This gives the protein CASSVNERGSNYGYTF. The whole variable domain, filled in from reference TRBV9 and TRBJ1-2, reads DSGVTQTPKHLITATGQRVTLRCSPRSGDLSVYWYQQSLDQGLQFLIQYYNGEERAKGNILERFSAQQFPDLHSELNLSSLELGDSALYFCASSVNERGSNYGYTFGSGTRLTVV.

This chain uses TRBV7-3 with TRBJ2-4, with 8 bases that match TRBD2. Germline CDR1 SGHTA, CDR2 FQGTGA. Losses at the gene ends were 5 bases for V and 13 bases for J; bases not matched to a gene: 10. CDR3 length: 13 residues. The CDR3, as DNA: TGTGCCAGCAGCCCCGACTCGGGGGGGGAACAGTACTTC. Translated: CASSPDSGGEQYF.

On this clone: The same CDR3 is also encoded by other DNA sequences in this sample. The gene calls are TRBV6-5 and TRBJ1-2; weak D call: TRBD1 (6 bases). V was trimmed by 2 bases and J by 8 bases, leaving 9 bases between them. This CDR3 has 12 residues. The germline V gene has CDR1 MNHEY and CDR2 SVGAGI. The CDR3, as DNA: TGTGCCAGCAGTTACAGTAGGGGGGGCTACACCTTC. This encodes CASSYSRGGYTF.

This chain's CDR3 is CASSSGQGPYRYGYTF. The CDR3 DNA reads as TGTGCCAGCAGCTCAGGGCAGGGGCCCTATAGATATGGCTACACCTTC. The V call is TRBV13, the J call TRBJ1-2; a possible D gene is TRBD1 (6 bases). Trimming cost V 4 bases and J 5 bases, with 20 bases left between them. There are 16 residues in the CDR3. Germline CDR1 and CDR2: PRHDT and FYEKMQ (reference sequence).

This chain links TRBV30 with TRBJ1-2; perhaps TRBD1 as D (6 bases). V was cut by 1 base and J by 5 bases, with 14 bases left in between. This CDR3 has 14 residues. Germline assignment: CDR1 GTSNPN and CDR2 SVGIG (reference sequence). The CDR3 nucleotides read TGTGCCTGGAGTGCCAACAGGGTATTATATGGCTACACCTTC. It codes for CAWSANRVLYGYTF.

The rearrangement joins TRBV30 to TRBJ2-1; D is unclear. V was trimmed by 0 bases and J by 3 bases, leaving 9 bases between them. CDR3 size: 14 residues. CDR1 and CDR2 (germline): GTSNPN, SVGIG (reference sequence). CDR3 in amino acids: CAWSVTRYYNEQFF. CDR3 nucleotide sequence: TGTGCCTGGAGTGTAACACGTTACTACAATGAGCAGTTCTTC. The full variable domain, rest sourced from reference TRBV30 and TRBJ2-1, is SQTIHQWPATLVQPVGSPLSLECTVEGTSNPNLYWYRQAAGRGLQLLFYSVGIGQISSEVPQNLSASRPQDRQFILSSKKLLLSDSGFYLCAWSVTRYYNEQFFGPGTRLTVL.

This clone was seen a handful of times. This chain connects TRBV12-5 to TRBJ1-2; D is uncertain. The V end lost 0 bases, the J end lost 0 bases, and 23 bases lay between the germline ends. The CDR3 consists of 20 residues. Germline V gene data show CDR1 as LGHNT and CDR2 as FRNRAP. The CDR3 region has the DNA TGTGCTAGTGGTTTGGTGCGCGGGCCCACACACACCTTAGCTAACTATGGCTACACCTTC. Residues: CASGLVRGPTHTLANYGYTF.

This sequence joins TRBV7-6 and TRBJ2-1; possibly TRBD2 for D (5 bases). CDR1 and CDR2 (germline): SGHVS, FNYEAQ. V dropped 2 bases and J dropped 9 bases, with 14 bases sitting between them. The CDR3 extends over 14 amino acids. CDR3 amino acids: CASSLNERRGEQFF. CDR3 bases: TGTGCCAGCAGCTTAAACGAACGCCGGGGTGAGCAGTTCTTC.

The rearrangement uses TRBV15 and TRBJ1-2, with 7 bases aligning to TRBD1. The length of the CDR3 is 15 residues. From germline, CDR1 is LNHNV and CDR2 YYDKDF (reference sequence). CDR3 amino acids: CAKKTGKVSNYGYTF. The CDR3, as DNA: TGTGCTAAGAAGACAGGGAAGGTTTCAAATTATGGCTACACCTTC.

The chain carries TRBV19 and TRBJ1-2, with 7 bases identical to TRBD1. V was clipped by 9 bases and J by 4 bases; unmatched bases: 14. This CDR3 spans 15 amino acids. CDR1 LNHDA and CDR2 SQIVND come from the germline V gene (reference sequence). CDR3 residues: CASQEHRGLAYGYTF. For the CDR3, the DNA is TGTGCCAGCCAAGAACACAGGGGTTTGGCCTATGGCTACACCTTC.

This chain links TRBV2 with TRBJ2-2; 7 nucleotides agree with TRBD2. The trim removed 1 base at V and 7 bases at J, leaving 9 bases unmatched. In germline, CDR1 is SNHLY, CDR2 FYNNEI. This CDR3 is built from 16 residues. CDR3 loop: CASSEVLGGRGGELFF. The CDR3 DNA reads as TGTGCCAGCAGTGAAGTCTTGGGGGGGAGGGGCGGGGAGCTGTTTTTT.

V gene TRBV19 combines with J gene TRBJ1-5; D might be TRBD1 (5 bases). V gave up 3 bases and J gave up 3 bases, with 9 bases separating them. The CDR3 consists of 14 residues. The germline gives CDR1 LNHDA, CDR2 SQIVND (reference sequence). In DNA, the CDR3 is TGTGCCAGTAGTATGCGACAGTCCAATCAGCCCCAGCATTTT. Its translation: CASSMRQSNQPQHF.

The chain carries TRBV11-2 and TRBJ2-2, with 8 bases that match TRBD2. V lost 1 base to trimming and J lost 5 bases; unmatched junction nucleotides: 6. Germline CDR1 is SGHAT and CDR2 is FQNNGV. This CDR3 contains 16 residues. This CDR3 is CASSLGAERGTGELFF. Written as DNA, the CDR3 is TGTGCCAGCAGCTTAGGGGCGGAGCGGGGGACCGGGGAGCTGTTTTTT.

CDR3 in DNA: TGTGCCAGCAGTTTTAGCGGGGACAGCTCCTACGAGCAGTACGTC. Translating it yields CASSFSGDSSYEQYV. The V gene is TRBV6-1, the J gene TRBJ2-7; possibly TRBD2 for D (8 bases). CDR1 MNHNS and CDR2 SASEGT come from the germline V gene. V lost 5 bases and J lost 0, with 14 bases in between. The CDR3 totals 15 residues.

A few counts support this clone. The chain has TRBV6-7 and TRBJ1-1, with 9 bases aligning to TRBD1. TRBV6-7 falls under the ORF class, with uncertain function. V shed 6 bases and J 1 base; nucleotides not matched to a gene: 9. CDR3 length: 16 amino acids. This CDR3 reads CASRHRDRVPNTEAFF. DNA of the CDR3: TGTGCCAGCAGGCACCGGGACAGGGTCCCGAACACTGAAGCTTTCTTT.

This clone was detected only a few times. This chain links TRBV7-2 with TRBJ1-1, with D possibly TRBD1 on 5 matching bases. The CDR3 consists of 12 residues. The germline gives CDR1 SGHTA, CDR2 FQGNSA. Trimming removed 8 bases from V and 3 bases from J, with 10 bases in between. The CDR3, as DNA: TGTGCCAGCGGGTGGGGCCACACTGAAGCTTTCTTT. It encodes CASGWGHTEAFF. Drawing the rest from reference TRBV7-2 and TRBJ1-1, the complete variable domain is GAGVSQSPSNKVTEKGKDVELRCDPISGHTALYWYRQSLGQGLEFLIYFQGNSAPDKSGLPSDRFSAERTGGSVSTLTIQRTQQEDSAVYLCASGWGHTEAFFGQGTRLTVV.

The chain links TRBV7-9 to TRBJ2-2, with D unclear. Per the germline V gene, CDR1 is SEHNR and CDR2 is FQNEAQ (reference sequence). The CDR3 is made up of 13 amino acids. V lost 5 bases to trimming and J lost 13 bases, with 17 bases between them. The CDR3 coding sequence is TGTGCCAGCAGCCCCCCCGGCGGCGTATGGCTGTTTTTT. Translation gives CASSPPGGVWLFF.

The rearrangement joins TRBV5-4 to TRBJ1-2; D not resolved. CDR3 size: 13 residues. The V gene's germline CDR1 is SGHNT and CDR2 YYREEE (reference sequence). V gave up 0 bases and J gave up 3 bases, with 6 bases separating them. The CDR3 protein is CASSLGEDYGYTF. The CDR3 DNA reads as TGTGCCAGCAGCTTGGGGGAGGACTATGGCTACACCTTC. Combining the CDR3 with reference TRBV5-4 and TRBJ1-2 gives the whole variable domain ETGVTQSPTHLIKTRGQQVTLRCSSQSGHNTVSWYQQALGQGPQFIFQYYREEENGRGNFPPRFSGLQFPNYSSELNVNALELDDSALYLCASSLGEDYGYTFGSGTRLTVV.

This rearrangement joins TRBV19 to TRBJ1-2; the match to TRBD1 covers 8 bases. The CDR3 spans 13 residues. CDR1 and CDR2 from the germline V gene are LNHDA and SQIVND (reference sequence). The ends lost 7 bases at V and 4 bases at J; junction bases unmatched: 5. Here the CDR3 reads CASTRTGIYGYTF. The CDR3 DNA follows: TGTGCCAGTACCCGGACAGGGATCTATGGCTACACCTTC.

On this clone: Germline and junction disagree at one end, which may indicate a read error. V and J are TRBV2 and TRBJ2-1; D is perhaps TRBD1 (5 bases). The germline gives CDR1 SNHLY, CDR2 FYNNEI. This CDR3 is built from 15 residues. CDR3 nucleotide sequence: TGTGCCAGTAGTGAAGGACAAAGTTCCTACAATGAGCAGTTCTTC. Translation gives CASSEGQSSYNEQFF.

V and J are TRBV7-9 and TRBJ2-1, with D possibly matching TRBD2 (6 bases). CDR3 length: 17 residues. Germline V lookup: CDR1 SEHNR, CDR2 FQNEAQ (reference sequence). The V gene lost 4 bases and the J gene lost 0 bases, with 16 bases spanning the gap. This CDR3 reads CASSSATSPSSYNEQFF. In DNA form, the CDR3 reads TGTGCCAGCAGCTCAGCTACTAGCCCCAGCTCCTACAATGAGCAGTTCTTC. The variable domain in full, with the rest retrieved from reference TRBV7-9 and TRBJ2-1, is DTGVSQNPRHKITKRGQNVTFRCDPISEHNRLYWYRQTLGQGPEFLTYFQNEAQLEKSRLLSDRFSAERPKGSFSTLEIQRTEQGDSAMYLCASSSATSPSSYNEQFFGPGTRLTVL.

The V and J genes are TRBV13 and TRBJ2-4; 8 nucleotides match TRBD1. V was clipped by 5 bases and J by 0 bases; unmatched bases: 3. CDR3 length equals 15 residues. The V gene's germline CDR1 is PRHDT and CDR2 FYEKMQ (reference sequence). The DNA for the CDR3 is TGTGCCAGCAGCGGACAGGGAGTAGCCAAAAACATTCAGTACTTC. Amino acid sequence: CASSGQGVAKNIQYF.

In this sample, this clone turned up once. The rearrangement links TRBV21-1 to TRBJ2-2; the table's D call of TRBD2 was not tested on the DNA. TRBV21-1 is termed a pseudogene. CDR3 length: 16 amino acids. CDR3 DNA: TGTGCCAGCAGCGCCAGACCTTGGAGGGACACCGGGGAGCTGTTTTTT. Translation gives CASSARPWRDTGELFF.

Regarding this clone: At one end the junction does not follow the germline gene, possibly because of a read error. The chain employs TRBV7-9 and TRBJ1-3; weak D call: TRBD1 (6 bases). Germline V gene data show CDR1 as SEHNR and CDR2 as FQNEAQ (reference sequence). The CDR3 length is 15 residues. CDR3 coding DNA: TGTTCCAGCAGCTTAATGGCTGACAGGACGAACACCATATATTTT. The encoded protein is CSSSLMADRTNTIYF.

Comment on this clone: One end of the junction varies from germline; a read error may be responsible. The chain couples TRBV2 to TRBJ2-2; 7 positions agree with TRBD2. The CDR3 totals 14 residues. The germline gives CDR1 SNHLY, CDR2 FYNNEI. The CDR3 coding sequence is TGTGCCAGCAGTAGCGGGGCGAACACCGGGGAGCCGTTTTTT. It translates to CASSSGANTGEPFF.